The 27 T cell receptor beta chains in this list originate from one sample, sequenced in a study of T cell repertoires in cytomegalovirus infection. TCRdb processed the reads anew with MiXCR; each CDR3 protein has one entry. The sample includes approximately 400,000 distinct CDR3 sequences, approximately 33% of them seen just once. The sequenced material came from PBMCs. The origin of the receptors is a human donor in good health (CMV status not recorded). Some clones in this sample may be carry-over from other donors' samples.

This rearrangement joins TRBV15 to TRBJ2-7, with 8 positions matching TRBD1. The CDR3 runs to 17 residues. V was pared by 2 bases and J by 5 bases, with 14 bases of the junction left unmatched. Per germline, CDR1 LNHNV and CDR2 YYDKDF (reference sequence). This chain's CDR3 is CATSRPLRTGRSNEQYF. The CDR3 DNA is TGTGCCACCAGCAGACCACTACGGACAGGGCGGTCCAACGAGCAGTACTTC. Drawing the rest from reference TRBV15 and TRBJ2-7, the complete variable domain is DAMVIQNPRYQVTQFGKPVTLSCSQTLNHNVMYWYQQKSSQAPKLLFHYYDKDFNNEADTPDNFQSRRPNTSFCFLDIRSPGLGDTAMYLCATSRPLRTGRSNEQYFGPGTRLTVT.

The genes are TRBV15 and TRBJ1-3, with D maybe TRBD1 (5 bases). Deletions cut 0 bases from V and 0 bases from J, with 9 bases between. CDR3 length equals 16 residues. CDR1 LNHNV and CDR2 YYDKDF come from the germline V gene (reference sequence). CDR3 region: CATSRDPGTSGNTIYF. Written as DNA, the CDR3 is TGTGCCACCAGCAGAGATCCCGGGACCTCTGGAAACACCATATATTTT.

The V gene is TRBV29-1, the J gene TRBJ1-1; no reliable D call. Trimming shortened V by 0 bases and J by 2 bases, and 10 bases separated the two germline ends. CDR1 is SQVTM, CDR2 ANQGSEA, per germline. This CDR3 comprises 14 residues. The chain's CDR3 is CSVEEDLENTEAFF. In DNA, the CDR3 is TGCAGCGTTGAAGAGGACCTAGAAAACACTGAAGCTTTCTTT.

This clonotype was seen ten or more times. The chain uses TRBV6-6 and TRBJ1-6, with D perhaps TRBD1 (5 bases). The CDR3 has 15 amino acids. The germline V gene has CDR1 MNHNY and CDR2 SVGAGI (reference sequence). V was clipped by 6 bases and J by 5 bases, with 14 bases between them. The CDR3 DNA follows: TGTGCCAGCAGGCCCGGGACTACTAATAATTCACCCCTCCACTTT. Its protein is CASRPGTTNNSPLHF.

This clonotype was seen repeatedly, ten times or more. The chain carries TRBV7-2 and TRBJ1-6, with D hard to call. The germline V gene has CDR1 SGHTA and CDR2 FQGNSA. The CDR3 totals 13 residues. Trimming shortened V by 7 bases and J by 5 bases, and 9 bases separated the two germline ends. CDR3 sequence reads: CASNLGNNSPLHF. In nucleotides, the CDR3 is TGTGCCAGCAACCTGGGGAATAATTCACCCCTCCACTTT.

J is TRBJ1-1 and V is TRBV7-9; TRBD1 might be the D (5 bases). This CDR3 is 19 amino acids long. Germline V gene data show CDR1 as SEHNR and CDR2 as FQNEAQ (reference sequence). V gave up 0 bases and J gave up 10 bases, with 30 bases separating them. CDR3 sequence (DNA): TGTGCCAGCAGCTTAGCTCCTTCCACGCTGCCGGGACCCCGAGAGGGAGCTTTCTTT. Translation gives CASSLAPSTLPGPREGAFF.

This chain links TRBV2 with TRBJ2-5; TRBD1 matches at 12 bases. CDR3 length: 18 residues. J lost 4 bases, V lost 3 bases, and 12 bases had no gene match. Germline V gives CDR1 SNHLY, CDR2 FYNNEI. CDR3 residues: CASSDLGGQGAAGETQYF. CDR3 nucleotide sequence: TGTGCCAGCAGTGATCTGGGGGGACAGGGGGCAGCAGGAGAGACCCAGTACTTC.

This clonotype was detected many times. This chain uses TRBV19 with TRBJ2-1; D unclear. Per germline, CDR1 LNHDA and CDR2 SQIVND (reference sequence). This CDR3 has 15 residues. V lost 5 bases, J lost 0 bases, and 11 bases lay in between. Here the CDR3 reads CASSSDRSSYNEQFF. In nucleotides, the CDR3 is TGTGCCAGTAGTTCGGACCGGAGCTCCTACAATGAGCAGTTCTTC.

This clonotype occurred many times. The chain has TRBV7-9 and TRBJ1-2, with D unresolved. CDR3 size: 16 residues. CDR1 SEHNR and CDR2 FQNEAQ come from the germline V gene (reference sequence). The ends were cut back, 0 bases at V and 0 bases at J, with 11 bases in the middle. The CDR3 loop is CASSLAQGRTNYGYTF. Here the CDR3 DNA reads TGTGCCAGCAGCTTAGCGCAAGGGAGGACTAACTATGGCTACACCTTC.

This clonotype came up a few times. The chain employs TRBV28 and TRBJ1-5; TRBD1 matches at 8 bases. Germline assignment: CDR1 MDHEN and CDR2 SYDVKM. This CDR3 has 16 residues. Trimming at V came to 3 bases and at J to 2 bases, leaving 6 bases not matched to a gene. DNA of the CDR3: TGTGCCAGCAGTTTGTGGCAGGGGGCGGGCAATCAGCCCCAGCATTTT. This encodes CASSLWQGAGNQPQHF.

The chain employs TRBV27 and TRBJ1-2; 7 bases line up with TRBD1. The CDR3 is made up of 15 amino acids. Germline CDR1 and CDR2: MNHEY and SMNVEV (reference sequence). CDR3 sequence reads: CGQHHRGQTNYGYTF. Written as DNA, the CDR3 is TGTGGCCAGCATCATCGGGGACAGACTAACTATGGCTACACCTTC.

At least ten counts were recorded for this clonotype. The chain has TRBV7-8 and TRBJ2-2; the D gene is possibly TRBD2 (5 bases). The V and J ends lost 0 bases and 2 bases respectively, with 10 bases between them. Germline CDR1 is SGHVS and CDR2 is FQNEAQ. This CDR3 has 16 amino acids. This CDR3 reads CASSLARWTNTGELFF. The DNA for the CDR3 is TGTGCCAGCAGCTTAGCGCGTTGGACTAACACCGGGGAGCTGTTTTTT.

This clonotype was detected a few times. Here the CDR3 DNA reads TGTGCCAGCAGTTACTCCCTAGCGGGGGGCCCGCGGACGCAGTATTTT. It translates to CASSYSLAGGPRTQYF. This chain joins TRBV6-5 and TRBJ2-3, with 11 bases lining up with TRBD2. CDR1 MNHEY and CDR2 SVGAGI come from the germline V gene. There are 16 residues in the CDR3. Trimming removed 0 bases from V and 9 bases from J; junction bases left unmatched: 8.

This clonotype was observed a few times. The chain's CDR3 is CASSPDRTGEQYF. In DNA, the CDR3 is TGTGCCAGCAGCCCTGACAGGACGGGCGAGCAGTACTTC. The genes are TRBV5-4 and TRBJ2-7; D is perhaps TRBD1 (6 bases). Germline CDR1 reads SGHNT; CDR2 reads YYREEE (reference sequence). The CDR3 runs to 13 residues. With 4 bases removed from V and 6 bases from J, the gap between germline ends came to 14 bases. The full variable domain, with the rest looked up from reference TRBV5-4 and TRBJ2-7, is ETGVTQSPTHLIKTRGQQVTLRCSSQSGHNTVSWYQQALGQGPQFIFQYYREEENGRGNFPPRFSGLQFPNYSSELNVNALELDDSALYLCASSPDRTGEQYFGPGTRLTVT.

This chain links TRBV2 with TRBJ2-3; TRBD1 matches 10 bases. Per the germline V gene, CDR1 is SNHLY and CDR2 is FYNNEI. This CDR3 region has 15 residues. V lost 7 bases and J lost 3; bases outside the gene matches: 7. In DNA, the CDR3 is TGTGCCAGCAAGTCTGACAGGGGGCCGACAGATACGCAGTATTTT. Translating gives CASKSDRGPTDTQYF.

In its sample, this clonotype was seen a few times. The chain joins TRBV6-6 to TRBJ1-1; possible D gene TRBD1, 5 bases. Germline lookup yields CDR1 MNHNY and CDR2 SVGAGI (reference sequence). The CDR3 covers 16 residues. V was pared by 6 bases and J by 3 bases, with 20 bases between. CDR3 sequence: CASSRIEGFRDTEAFF. CDR3 bases: TGTGCCAGCAGCCGCATCGAGGGGTTTCGGGACACTGAAGCTTTCTTT.

This chain connects TRBV28 to TRBJ1-3; possible D gene TRBD1, 5 bases. Germline CDR1 and CDR2: MDHEN and SYDVKM. The CDR3 consists of 14 residues. Trimming stripped 6 bases from V and 2 bases from J, with 11 bases between. This chain's CDR3 is CASSREGPGNTIYF. In DNA form, the CDR3 reads TGTGCCAGCAGCCGGGAGGGGCCTGGAAACACCATATATTTT.

Ten or more counts support this clonotype. The V gene is TRBV2, the J gene TRBJ1-1; D is unresolved. In germline, CDR1 is SNHLY, CDR2 FYNNEI. Trimming removed 7 bases from V and 1 base from J, with 7 bases in between. The CDR3 extends over 12 amino acids. The CDR3 region is CASNSRNTEAFF. CDR3 DNA: TGTGCCAGCAACAGCAGGAACACTGAAGCTTTCTTT.

Notes on this clonotype: This may arise from a read error, as a much more abundant clone is one base away. The chain uses TRBV11-2 and TRBJ1-3; 9 nucleotides align to TRBD1. There are 16 residues in the CDR3. Germline-derived CDR1 and CDR2 are SGHAT and FQNNGV. For the CDR3, the DNA is TGTGCCAGCAGCTTATCGAGGACAGGGGCTGGAAACAACATATATTTT. It translates to CASSLSRTGAGNNIYF. Full variable domain (remainder filled in from reference TRBV11-2 and TRBJ1-3): EAGVAQSPRYKIIEKRQSVAFWCNPISGHATLYWYQQILGQGPKLLIQFQNNGVVDDSQLPKDRFSAERLKGVDSTLKIQPAKLEDSAVYLCASSLSRTGAGNNIYFGEGSWLTVV.

The chain combines TRBV4-3 with TRBJ2-7; D unclear. Trimming took 4 bases from V and 0 from J, leaving 16 bases between them. Germline V CDR1 and CDR2: LGHNA, YSLEER. This CDR3 is built from 16 residues. The chain's CDR3 is CASSPLSQGGSYEQYF. CDR3 bases: TGCGCCAGCAGCCCTCTTTCCCAAGGTGGCTCCTACGAGCAGTACTTC.

This clonotype was seen repeatedly, ten times or more. The gene calls are TRBV12-3 or TRBV12-4 and TRBJ1-3; D gene unclear. The CDR3 is made up of 12 amino acids. Trimming stripped 1 base from V and 4 bases from J, with 2 bases between. The CDR3 region is CASSLEGNTIYF. The CDR3 DNA sequence: TGTGCCAGCAGTTTAGAGGGAAACACCATATATTTT.

This clonotype was detected a few times. This chain joins TRBV3-1 and TRBJ1-4; D ambiguous. CDR3 size: 14 residues. Germline V gene lookup returns CDR1 LGHDT and CDR2 YNNKEL (reference sequence). V was clipped by 1 base and J by 5 bases, with 8 bases between them. The CDR3 bases are TGTGCCAGCAGCCAAGTGGGAGGAAATGAAAAACTGTTTTTT. It codes for CASSQVGGNEKLFF.

This clonotype was observed a handful of times. The rearrangement uses TRBV25-1 and TRBJ1-1, with D perhaps matching TRBD1 (5 bases). Trimming pared 5 bases from V and 6 bases from J, leaving 19 bases between. The CDR3 is 15 residues long. Germline CDR1 is MGHDK and CDR2 is SYGVNS. CDR3 residues: CASSPTGQPMPEAFF. The CDR3 region has the DNA TGTGCCAGCAGTCCGACGGGGCAGCCGATGCCTGAAGCTTTCTTT.

The chain combines TRBV6-2 or TRBV6-3 with TRBJ1-1; D may be TRBD1 (6 bases). The CDR3 runs to 20 residues. V was trimmed by 0 bases and J by 0 bases, leaving 23 bases between them. Germline lookup yields CDR1 MNHEY and CDR2 SVGEGT. CDR3 in DNA: TGTGCCAGCAGTTACTCGAGAGGCTCGCAGGGGAAGCCTATGAACACTGAAGCTTTCTTT. Its translation: CASSYSRGSQGKPMNTEAFF.

For the CDR3, the DNA is TGTGCCAGCAGCCTGTCAGACCCCAACTATGGCTACACCTTC. Protein sequence: CASSLSDPNYGYTF. V and J are TRBV5-3 and TRBJ1-2; D not certain. TRBV5-3 is an ORF; its function is uncertain. The V end lost 8 bases, the J end lost 2 bases, and 16 bases lay between the germline ends. CDR3 length equals 14 residues.

On this clonotype: A much larger clone is a single base away; this may be a read error. The CDR3: CASSTSRDRGDQPQHF. In nucleotides, the CDR3 is TGTGCCAGTAGTACATCCCGGGACAGGGGTGACCAGCCCCAGCATTTT. The chain recombines TRBV19 with TRBJ1-5; 10 nucleotides agree with TRBD1. With V trimmed by 4 bases and J by 7 bases, 10 bases remained unmatched. Germline CDR1 and CDR2: LNHDA and SQIVND (reference sequence). The CDR3 extends over 16 amino acids.

This sequence joins TRBV7-9 and TRBJ2-1; 10 positions agree with TRBD2. The CDR3 contains 14 residues. CDR1 is SEHNR and CDR2 is FQNEAQ in the germline V gene (reference sequence). V shed 3 bases and J 5 bases; nucleotides not matched to a gene: 1. As DNA, the CDR3 is TGTGCCAGCAGCTTTAGCGGGGGGCACAATGAGCAGTTCTTC. Its protein product is CASSFSGGHNEQFF.